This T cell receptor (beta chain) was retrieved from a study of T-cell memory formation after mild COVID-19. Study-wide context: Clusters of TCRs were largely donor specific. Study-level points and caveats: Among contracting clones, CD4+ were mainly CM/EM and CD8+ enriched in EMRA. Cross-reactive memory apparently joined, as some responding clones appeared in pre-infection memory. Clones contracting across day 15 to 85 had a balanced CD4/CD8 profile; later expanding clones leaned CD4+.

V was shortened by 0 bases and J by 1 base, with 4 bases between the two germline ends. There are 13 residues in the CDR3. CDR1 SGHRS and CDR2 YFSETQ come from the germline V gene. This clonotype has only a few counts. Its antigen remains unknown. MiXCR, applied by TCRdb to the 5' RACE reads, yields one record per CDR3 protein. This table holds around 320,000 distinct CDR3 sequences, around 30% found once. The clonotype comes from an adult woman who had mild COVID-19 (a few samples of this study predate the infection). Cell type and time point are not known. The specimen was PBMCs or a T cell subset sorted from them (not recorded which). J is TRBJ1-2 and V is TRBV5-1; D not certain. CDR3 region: CASSLGDNYGYTF. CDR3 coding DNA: TGCGCCAGCAGCTTGGGTGATAACTATGGCTACACCTTC.